This TCR beta chain was captured in a study of blood T cells in healthy people across ages (dated by TCRdb to 2014 to 2015). Regarding the study in general: In model experiments, template switching captured about one uniquely barcoded TCR beta cDNA molecule for every two T cells. To track age-related changes in TCR beta repertoire diversity, the study relied on deep sequencing normalized with unique cDNA molecular identifiers. To avoid experimental bias, donors of different ages were distributed randomly across sequencing lanes. Four age groups were formed from the donors: young (average roughly 15 years), middle-aged (just under 40), aged (more than 55) and long-lived (around 82). Using the same blood draw, the study looked at two additional independent replicas of 1 million unique cDNA reads for two donors, one aged 18 to 30 and the other aged 80 or older. General findings and caveats noted by the study authors: The long-lived group showed more naive CD4+ T cells, fewer expanded clones and increased TCR diversity than the aged group, suggesting age selection. Observed TCR beta diversity per million T cells fell roughly linearly with age, and a significant reduction was already apparent by age roughly 40. Conclusive comparison of naive and antigen-experienced compartments was prevented by the profiling of bulk unsorted PBMCs. Observed TCR beta diversity correlated strongly with the percentage of naive T cells measured by flow cytometry. Total diversity estimates from one million sequenced T cells were considered lower bounds and underestimates. Because the CMV infection status of the donors was unknown, age-related changes in expanded clonotypes may potentially have been confounded.

The library was generated by 5' RACE. The instrument was an Illumina HiSeq 2500. The second PCR ran for about 6 to 12 cycles and used a J-beta primer mix along with a sample-barcoded 5' primer. A unique molecular identifier was introduced onto each TCR beta cDNA molecule by a template-switch 5' adaptor carrying 12 random nucleotides. Each sample yielded at least 2.5 million CDR3-containing paired-end reads. The Mint cDNA synthesis kit, primed by a TRBC-specific oligonucleotide, was used to synthesize first-strand cDNA from all RNA. Following uracil-DNA glycosylase treatment, all cDNA underwent a first 18-cycle PCR with the universal primers M1SS and BC2_uni_R. The source study handled its data this way. Normalization of each sample was performed by random selection of 1 million high-quality reads, each carrying a distinct molecular identifier. Reads with shared molecular identifiers were discarded instead of being binned into consensus sequences. CDR3 identification, clonotype clustering and error correction used MiTCR with a Q25 quality threshold and the strictest error-elimination algorithm. A nonparametric unseen species model using Euler transformation provided a lower-bound estimate of total TCR beta diversity. The raw public data were reprocessed by TCRdb itself: fastp quality trimming at Q25, MiXCR clonotype calling, in-frame beta chains only. For every CDR3 protein sequence, its rows merge into one entry that carries the most common genes and DNA. The V and J calls and clone size come from TCRdb's table, not from the authors' own analysis. The sample table lists over 1.5 million distinct CDR3 sequences, roughly 52% of them with a count of one. The ten largest make up less than 2.5% of the sample.

Systemically healthy Caucasian individuals from Russia, roughly 40 in total and aged about 6 to 95 years, were included as donors. Each donor gave ten milliliters of peripheral blood, collected into EDTA-treated Vacutainer tubes. Ficoll-Paque density-gradient centrifugation was used to isolate PBMCs, with at least 7 million per sample. Total RNA was extracted from PBMCs with Trizol reagent, with at least 6 micrograms obtained per sample. For every donor, an aliquot of PBMCs went through flow cytometry to measure the percentages of naive CD45RAhigh/CD27high T cells. Regarding this clonotype: Its antigen specificity is not known. Qualities for individual bases were not recorded, and no much larger clone is one base off.

The TCR originated in a woman aged 40 to 50 in good health. Input material: blood.

Here the CDR3 is given as CASTKEGSAEETQYF. The bases read TGTGCCAGCACTAAAGAGGGGTCAGCCGAAGAGACCCAGTACTTC. The rearrangement joined TRBV12-3 or TRBV12-4 to TRBJ2-4; the D region is possibly TRBD1 or TRBD2, each matching across 5 bases. The J call is uncertain, as TRBJ2-5 better fits the DNA end. The CDR3 sequence holds 15 residues, the cysteine and phenylalanine included. The only DNA kept is the CDR3, 45 bases in frame from the first base.